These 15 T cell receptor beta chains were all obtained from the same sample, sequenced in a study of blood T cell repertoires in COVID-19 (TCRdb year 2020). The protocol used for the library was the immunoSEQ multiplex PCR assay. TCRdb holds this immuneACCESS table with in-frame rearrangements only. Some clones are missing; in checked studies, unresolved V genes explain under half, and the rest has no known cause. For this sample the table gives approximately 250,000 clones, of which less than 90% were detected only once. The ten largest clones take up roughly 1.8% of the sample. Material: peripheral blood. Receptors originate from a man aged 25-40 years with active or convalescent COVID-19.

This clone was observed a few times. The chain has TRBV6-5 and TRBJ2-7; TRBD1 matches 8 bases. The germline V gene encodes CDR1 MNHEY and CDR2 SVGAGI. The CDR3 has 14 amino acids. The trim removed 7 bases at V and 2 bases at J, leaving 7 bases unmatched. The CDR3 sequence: CASTEGQVPYEQYF. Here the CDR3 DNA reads TGTGCCAGCACCGAGGGACAGGTGCCCTACGAGCAGTACTTC.

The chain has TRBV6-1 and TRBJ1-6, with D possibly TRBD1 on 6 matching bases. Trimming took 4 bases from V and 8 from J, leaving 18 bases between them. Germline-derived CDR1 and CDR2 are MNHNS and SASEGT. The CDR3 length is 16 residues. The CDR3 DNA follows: TGTGCCAGCAGTGGGTCTGGAGGACAGCCCTATTCACCCCTCCACTTT. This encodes CASSGSGGQPYSPLHF.

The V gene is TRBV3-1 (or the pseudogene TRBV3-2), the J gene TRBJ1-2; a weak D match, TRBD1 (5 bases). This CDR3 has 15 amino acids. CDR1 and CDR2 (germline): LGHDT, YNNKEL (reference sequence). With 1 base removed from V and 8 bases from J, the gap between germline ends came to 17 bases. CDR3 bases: TGTGCCAGCAGCCAAGGGGGGGGGTTCCTGGGCGGCTACACCTTC. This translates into CASSQGGGFLGGYTF.

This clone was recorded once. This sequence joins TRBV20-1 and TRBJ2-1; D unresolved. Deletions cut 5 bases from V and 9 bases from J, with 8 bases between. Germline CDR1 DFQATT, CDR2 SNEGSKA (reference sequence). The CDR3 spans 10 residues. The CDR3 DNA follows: TGCAGTGCTTTAGCACGTGAGCAGTTCTTC. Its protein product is CSALAREQFF.

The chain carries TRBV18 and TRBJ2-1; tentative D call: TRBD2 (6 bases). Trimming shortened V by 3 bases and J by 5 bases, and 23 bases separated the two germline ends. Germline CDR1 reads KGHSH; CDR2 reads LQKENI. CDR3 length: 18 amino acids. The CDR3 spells CASSPIRQKGSGNNEQFF. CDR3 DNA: TGTGCCAGCTCACCGATAAGACAAAAGGGTAGCGGCAACAATGAGCAGTTCTTC.

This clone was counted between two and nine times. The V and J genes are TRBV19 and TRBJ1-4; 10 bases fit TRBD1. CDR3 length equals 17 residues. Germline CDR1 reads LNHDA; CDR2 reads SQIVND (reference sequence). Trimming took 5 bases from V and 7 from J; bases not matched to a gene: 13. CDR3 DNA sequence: TGTGCCAGTAGTCTCAGGGCCCCGGGACAGGGGATTGAAAAACTGTTTTTT. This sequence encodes CASSLRAPGQGIEKLFF.

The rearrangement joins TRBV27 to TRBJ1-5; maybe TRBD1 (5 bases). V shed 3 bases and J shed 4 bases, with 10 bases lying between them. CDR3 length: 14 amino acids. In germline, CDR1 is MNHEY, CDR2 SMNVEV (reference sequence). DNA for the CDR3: TGTGCCAGCAGTTTCGGGGGGTCGAATCAGCCCCAGCATTTT. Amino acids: CASSFGGSNQPQHF.

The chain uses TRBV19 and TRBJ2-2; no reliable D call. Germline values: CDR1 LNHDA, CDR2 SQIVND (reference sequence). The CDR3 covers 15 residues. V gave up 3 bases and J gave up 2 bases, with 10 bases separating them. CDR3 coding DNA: TGTGCCAGTAGTATCCAGGTGGTTAACACCGGGGAGCTGTTTTTT. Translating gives CASSIQVVNTGELFF.

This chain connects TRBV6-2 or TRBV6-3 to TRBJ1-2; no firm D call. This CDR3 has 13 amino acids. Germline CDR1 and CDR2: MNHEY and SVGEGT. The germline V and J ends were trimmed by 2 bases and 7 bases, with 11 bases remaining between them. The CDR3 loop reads CASSYDVGTGYTF. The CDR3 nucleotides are TGTGCCAGCAGTTACGATGTGGGCACTGGCTACACCTTC.

The CDR3 DNA reads TGTGCCAGCCGGCGGGGGGACAGGGGTTCGAACACTGAAGCTTTCTTT. As protein: CASRRGDRGSNTEAFF. The rearrangement joins TRBV19 to TRBJ1-1, with 10 bases that match TRBD1. The germline CDR1 and CDR2 sequences are LNHDA and SQIVND (reference sequence). The CDR3 sequence is 16 residues long. The J segment lost 1 base and the V segment lost 9 bases, leaving 11 bases of the junction unmatched.

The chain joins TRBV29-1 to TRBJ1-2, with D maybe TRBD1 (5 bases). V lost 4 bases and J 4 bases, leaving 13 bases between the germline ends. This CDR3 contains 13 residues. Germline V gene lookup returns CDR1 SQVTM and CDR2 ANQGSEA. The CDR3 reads CSVVGGSGYGYTF. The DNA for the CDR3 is TGCAGCGTTGTTGGGGGGAGCGGCTATGGCTACACCTTC. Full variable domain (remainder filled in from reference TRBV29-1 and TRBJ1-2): SAVISQKPSRDICQRGTSLTIQCQVDSQVTMMFWYRQQPGQSLTLIATANQGSEATYESGFVIDKFPISRPNLTFSTLTVSNMSPEDSSIYLCSVVGGSGYGYTFGSGTRLTVV.

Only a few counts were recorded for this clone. The CDR3 DNA is TGTGCCAGCAGTACCGATTTCAGGACTAGCCGAACGAACACCGGGGAGCTGTTTTTT. It is translated as CASSTDFRTSRTNTGELFF. V is TRBV7-2 and J is TRBJ2-2; 8 bases align to TRBD2. CDR1 and CDR2 from the germline V gene are SGHTA and FQGNSA. The CDR3 consists of 19 residues. Trimming cost V 6 bases and J 0 bases; bases outside gene matches: 15.

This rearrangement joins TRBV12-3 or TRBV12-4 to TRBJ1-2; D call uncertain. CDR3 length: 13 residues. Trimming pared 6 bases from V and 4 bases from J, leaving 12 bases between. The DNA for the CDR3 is TGTGCCAGCAGCCTTAGACTAGGCTATGGCTACACCTTC. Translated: CASSLRLGYGYTF.

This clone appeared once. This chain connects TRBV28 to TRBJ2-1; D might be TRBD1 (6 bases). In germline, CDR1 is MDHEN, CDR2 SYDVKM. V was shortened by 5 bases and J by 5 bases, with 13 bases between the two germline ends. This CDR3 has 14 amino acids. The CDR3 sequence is CASSLRGRDNEQFF. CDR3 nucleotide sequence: TGTGCCAGCAGTCTCAGGGGAAGAGACAATGAGCAGTTCTTC. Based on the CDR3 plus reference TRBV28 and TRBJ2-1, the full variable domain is DVKVTQSSRYLVKRTGEKVFLECVQDMDHENMFWYRQDPGLGLRLIYFSYDVKMKEKGDIPEGYSVSREKKERFSLILESASTNQTSMYLCASSLRGRDNEQFFGPGTRLTVL.

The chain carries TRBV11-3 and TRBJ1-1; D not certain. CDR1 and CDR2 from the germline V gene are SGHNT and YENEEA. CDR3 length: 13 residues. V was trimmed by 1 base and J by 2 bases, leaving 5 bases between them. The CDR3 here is CASSLGHNTEAFF. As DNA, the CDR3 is TGTGCCAGCAGCTTAGGGCACAACACTGAAGCTTTCTTT.